Each of the 26 T cell receptor beta chains below was sequenced from the same sample in a study of coeliac disease. Profiled with immunoSEQ multiplex PCR; TCRdb holds only in-frame clones, not every one. Found here are more than 5,500 clones, approximately 73% of them singletons; the top ten hold 9.2%. Sequencing used lymphocytes from the gut lamina propria. All receptors come from a man aged 70 or older with active celiac disease.

This chain joins TRBV6-1 and TRBJ2-3, with D unresolved. Germline V gene data show CDR1 as MNHNS and CDR2 as SASEGT. This CDR3 comprises 18 residues. Trimming pared 2 bases from V and 0 bases from J, leaving 18 bases between. CDR3 DNA: TGTGCCAGCAGTGAATACCCCCGGTTTCGGGTTAGCACAGATACGCAGTATTTT. Its translation: CASSEYPRFRVSTDTQYF.

The chain employs TRBV11-2 and TRBJ1-5; D is possibly TRBD1 (5 bases). This CDR3 comprises 13 residues. CDR1 is SGHAT and CDR2 is FQNNGV in the germline V gene. V lost 4 bases, J lost 6 bases, and 10 bases lay in between. CDR3 region: CASSYTDSQPQHF. CDR3 sequence (DNA): TGTGCCAGCAGCTATACAGACAGTCAGCCCCAGCATTTT.

This clone was detected only once. CDR3 coding DNA: TGTGCCAGCAGCTTAGGGGGCCAGGTCGGATTGGAGACCCAGTACTTC. This sequence encodes CASSLGGQVGLETQYF. The chain employs TRBV7-9 and TRBJ2-5, with a weak D call TRBD1 (5 bases). The CDR3 spans 16 residues. Between the trimmed V and J ends, which lost 1 base and 5 bases, there was a span of 17 bases. Looked up from germline, CDR1 is SEHNR and CDR2 is FQNEAQ (reference sequence). Based on the CDR3 plus reference TRBV7-9 and TRBJ2-5, the full variable domain is DTGVSQNPRHKITKRGQNVTFRCDPISEHNRLYWYRQTLGQGPEFLTYFQNEAQLEKSRLLSDRFSAERPKGSFSTLEIQRTEQGDSAMYLCASSLGGQVGLETQYFGPGTRLLVL.

In DNA form, the CDR3 reads TGTGCCAGCAGCCGGATGGGACAGGCGAACACCGGGGAGCTGTTTTTT. Amino acids: CASSRMGQANTGELFF. The chain carries TRBV7-2 and TRBJ2-2, with TRBD1 identical over 8 bases. CDR1 is SGHTA, CDR2 FQGNSA, per germline. After removal of 5 bases from V and 0 bases from J, the junction contained 5 bases not matched to a gene. The CDR3 has 16 amino acids.

This clone was seen just once. This chain links TRBV7-2 with TRBJ1-5; 10 nucleotides agree with TRBD1. Losses at the gene ends were 8 bases for V and 1 base for J; bases not matched to a gene: 8. The germline V gene encodes CDR1 SGHTA and CDR2 FQGNSA. The CDR3 has 16 amino acids. Written as DNA, the CDR3 is TGTGCCAGCGGGTCTGCGGACAGGGGGAGCAATCAGCCCCAGCATTTT. It specifies CASGSADRGSNQPQHF.

This clone occurred a few times. The genes are TRBV5-6 and TRBJ1-1; D might be TRBD1 (5 bases). CDR3 length: 15 amino acids. V lost 0 bases, J lost 0 bases, and 9 bases lay in between. The V gene's germline CDR1 is SGHDT and CDR2 YYEEEE. CDR3 region: CASSLGGRLNTEAFF. The CDR3, as DNA: TGTGCCAGCAGCTTGGGGGGCCGGCTGAACACTGAAGCTTTCTTT.

This rearrangement joins TRBV11-2 to TRBJ2-3; D unresolved. The germline V and J ends were trimmed by 3 bases and 2 bases, with 3 bases remaining between them. Germline V gene data show CDR1 as SGHAT and CDR2 as FQNNGV. This CDR3 is 12 amino acids long. CDR3 sequence (DNA): TGTGCCAGCAGCTTGTACACAGATACGCAGTATTTT. As protein: CASSLYTDTQYF. Complete variable domain (other parts from reference TRBV11-2 and TRBJ2-3): EAGVAQSPRYKIIEKRQSVAFWCNPISGHATLYWYQQILGQGPKLLIQFQNNGVVDDSQLPKDRFSAERLKGVDSTLKIQPAKLEDSAVYLCASSLYTDTQYFGPGTRLTVL.

The rearrangement joins TRBV7-7 to TRBJ2-3; 7 bases align to TRBD1. Germline CDR1 reads SSHAT; CDR2 reads FNYEAQ (reference sequence). The CDR3 runs to 15 residues. Trimming removed 4 bases from V and 2 bases from J; junction bases left unmatched: 6. DNA for the CDR3: TGTGCCAGCAGCTCGGGGACAGTTTTCACAGATACGCAGTATTTT. This translates into CASSSGTVFTDTQYF.

This clone occurred a few times. The chain links TRBV19 to TRBJ2-5, with TRBD2 matching 11 bases. The tail of the sequence fits TRBJ2-7 better, so the J call may be wrong. CDR3 length: 19 amino acids. Germline V gene sequence: CDR1 LNHDA, CDR2 SQIVND (reference sequence). The CDR3 coding sequence is TGTGCCAGTAGTGTCTCCGGGACACCCGGGACTAGCGGCTACTACGAGCAGTACTTC. Translating it yields CASSVSGTPGTSGYYEQYF.

The table lists this clone with a few counts. The chain joins TRBV13 to TRBJ2-1, with 10 nucleotides matching TRBD2. Germline V gives CDR1 PRHDT, CDR2 FYEKMQ (reference sequence). The CDR3 sequence is 15 residues long. V lost 5 bases to trimming and J lost 7 bases; unmatched junction nucleotides: 8. The CDR3 nucleotides read TGTGCCAGCAGCCTCCAGGCTAGCGGGAGTAATGAGCAGTTCTTC. Amino acids: CASSLQASGSNEQFF. The full variable domain, in which reference TRBV13 and TRBJ2-1 provide the parts outside the CDR3, is AAGVIQSPRHLIKEKRETATLKCYPIPRHDTVYWYQQGPGQDPQFLISFYEKMQSDKGSIPDRFSAQQFSDYHSELNMSSLELGDSALYFCASSLQASGSNEQFFGPGTRLTVL.

As concerns this clone: The identical CDR3 is also encoded by other nucleotide sequences in the sample. J is TRBJ2-7 and V is TRBV10-3; 7 positions agree with TRBD2. The V gene end was trimmed by 5 bases and the J gene end by 3 bases; junction bases not matched to a gene: 10. The CDR3 is 15 residues long. Germline lookup yields CDR1 ENHRY and CDR2 SYGVKD. CDR3 sequence reads: CAISPAGASGYEQYF. In nucleotides, the CDR3 is TGTGCCATCAGTCCTGCAGGTGCTAGCGGCTACGAGCAGTACTTC.

This sequence joins TRBV7-2 and TRBJ2-2; TRBD2 agrees at 12 bases. The germline gives CDR1 SGHTA, CDR2 FQGNSA. The CDR3 sequence is 14 residues long. V trimming: 5 bases; J trimming: 14 bases; junction bases outside the gene matches: 9. The CDR3 region has the DNA TGTGCCAGCAGCCTGGGACTAGCGGGTACCGGTCTGTTTTTT. This gives the protein CASSLGLAGTGLFF.

This clone occurred a few times. The CDR3 sequence is CASSVGLGGGENIQYF. The CDR3 DNA is TGTGCCAGCAGCGTAGGATTAGGAGGGGGCGAAAACATTCAGTACTTC. This chain links TRBV9 with TRBJ2-4, with D perhaps TRBD1 (7 bases). The CDR3 runs to 16 residues. Trimming removed 0 bases at V and 5 bases at J, with 15 bases between. Germline V gene data show CDR1 as SGDLS and CDR2 as YYNGEE.

The V call is TRBV5-1, the J call TRBJ2-5, with 12 positions matching TRBD2. V dropped 8 bases and J dropped 1; count of bases not matched to a gene: 6. The CDR3 has 15 residues. CDR1 and CDR2 (germline): SGHRS, YFSETQ. The DNA for the CDR3 is TGCGCCAGTTCCGGGACTAGCGGGTCCCAAGAGACCCAGTACTTC. Translating gives CASSGTSGSQETQYF.

The V and J genes are TRBV7-9 and TRBJ1-2; D might be TRBD1 (6 bases). V lost 2 bases, J lost 2 bases, and 18 bases lay in between. The CDR3 runs 17 residues. In germline, CDR1 is SEHNR, CDR2 FQNEAQ (reference sequence). CDR3 in DNA: TGTGCCAGCAGCTTATTGTCCGTCGGACAGACCAACTATGGCTACACCTTC. As protein: CASSLLSVGQTNYGYTF.

The V and J genes are TRBV28 and TRBJ1-5, with D maybe TRBD1 (6 bases). The germline V gene has CDR1 MDHEN and CDR2 SYDVKM. V was pared by 4 bases and J by 6 bases, with 10 bases between. The CDR3 sequence is 13 residues long. CDR3 nucleotides: TGTGCCAGCAGTTGGGAAGGGGGTCAGCCCCAGCATTTT. Residues: CASSWEGGQPQHF.

The J gene is TRBJ1-1, the V gene TRBV19; a weak D match, TRBD1 (5 bases). The CDR3 sequence is 13 residues long. Germline V gene lookup returns CDR1 LNHDA and CDR2 SQIVND (reference sequence). With 6 bases removed from V and 2 bases from J, the gap between germline ends came to 10 bases. CDR3 sequence (DNA): TGTGCCAGTAGGGGTCAGGGAAACACTGAAGCTTTCTTT. Amino acid sequence: CASRGQGNTEAFF.

The V call is TRBV27, the J call TRBJ2-7, with a possible D match to TRBD1 (7 bases). Trimming took off 5 bases at V and 0 bases at J, with 14 bases between the two ends. Looked up from germline, CDR1 is MNHEY and CDR2 is SMNVEV (reference sequence). The CDR3 contains 15 residues. The chain's CDR3 is CASSPGDSSSYEQYF. The CDR3 bases are TGTGCCAGCAGTCCGGGGGACAGCAGCTCCTACGAGCAGTACTTC.

The chain recombines TRBV29-1 with TRBJ2-3; 8 bases map to TRBD2. CDR1 is SQVTM, CDR2 ANQGSEA, per germline. Unmatched junction bases numbered 9, after V lost 7 bases and J lost 6 bases. CDR3 length: 13 amino acids. CDR3 protein: CSALAGLTDTQYF. The DNA for the CDR3 is TGCAGCGCCTTAGCGGGGCTCACGGATACGCAGTATTTT.

This rearrangement joins TRBV18 to TRBJ1-5; perhaps TRBD1 as D (5 bases). V shed 0 bases and J shed 7 bases, with 10 bases lying between them. The CDR3 runs 14 residues. Germline V gene data show CDR1 as KGHSH and CDR2 as LQKENI. The CDR3 loop reads CASSPPQAGQPQHF. As DNA, the CDR3 is TGTGCCAGCTCACCACCGCAGGCAGGGCAGCCCCAGCATTTT.

The rearrangement links TRBV11-3 to TRBJ2-2, with D possibly being TRBD1 (6 bases). The germline V gene has CDR1 SGHNT and CDR2 YENEEA. V was pared by 3 bases and J by 7 bases, with 9 bases between. The CDR3 totals 13 residues. The CDR3 nucleotides read TGTGCCAGCAGCTTGCAGGGGTACGGGGAGCTGTTTTTT. The encoded protein is CASSLQGYGELFF.

This sequence joins TRBV30 and TRBJ2-7; 8 bases line up with TRBD1. Unmatched junction bases numbered 1, after V lost 0 bases and J lost 6 bases. Per germline, CDR1 GTSNPN and CDR2 SVGIG (reference sequence). This CDR3 has 12 amino acids. This CDR3 is CAWSVDRVEQYF. CDR3 in DNA: TGTGCCTGGAGTGTGGACAGGGTCGAGCAGTACTTC.

The V gene is TRBV7-2, the J gene TRBJ1-1; 7 bases match TRBD1. Germline V gene lookup returns CDR1 SGHTA and CDR2 FQGNSA. Trimming at V came to 6 bases and at J to 7 bases, leaving 11 bases not matched to a gene. The CDR3 runs 14 residues. CDR3: CASRRYTGTDEAFF. CDR3 coding DNA: TGTGCCAGCAGACGATACACCGGGACAGATGAAGCTTTCTTT.

CDR3 amino acids: CAWSGVRKNIQYF. The CDR3, as DNA: TGTGCCTGGTCCGGGGTGAGGAAAAACATTCAGTACTTC. The chain couples TRBV30 to TRBJ2-4; D is possibly TRBD2 (5 bases). The CDR3 contains 13 residues. Looked up from germline, CDR1 is GTSNPN and CDR2 is SVGIG (reference sequence). V was pared by 5 bases and J by 4 bases, with 12 bases between.

The genes are TRBV5-1 and TRBJ2-3, with D maybe TRBD2 (6 bases). This CDR3 is 15 amino acids long. Looked up from germline, CDR1 is SGHRS and CDR2 is YFSETQ. Trimming cost V 4 bases and J 2 bases, with 14 bases left between them. The CDR3 DNA reads TGCGCCAGCAGCCCCCGGAGGGCGTACACAGATACGCAGTATTTT. Amino acids: CASSPRRAYTDTQYF.

The chain has TRBV6-5 and TRBJ1-2; D is uncertain. The length of the CDR3 is 13 residues. V lost 6 bases and J lost 4, with 12 bases in between. Germline V gene lookup returns CDR1 MNHEY and CDR2 SVGAGI. CDR3 sequence: CASSSGPSYGYTF. CDR3 coding DNA: TGTGCCAGCAGCTCAGGTCCCTCCTATGGCTACACCTTC.